The source of this T cell receptor beta chain is a study of T cells in Graves' hyperthyroidism and ophthalmopathy. Study-wide results and caveats: Ophthalmopathy prediction by the model preceded onset by a median about 6.3 months.

Germline assignment: CDR1 SGHTA and CDR2 FQGNSA. J gave up 5 bases and V 1 base, and 5 bases lay outside the gene matches. The CDR3 totals 15 residues. This clonotype was seen repeatedly, ten times or more. Its matching antigen is unknown. Researchers barred patients who had uncontrolled infection, other autoimmune disease, pregnancy or lactation. Predating any ophthalmopathy symptoms, the blood sample was taken at first hyperthyroidism diagnosis. The PBMCs were sourced from fresh peripheral blood (around 10 ml). Regions amplified from RNA transcripts were the TCR beta CDR3 regions. The study used the HTBI primer set for a first-round RT-PCR of the TCR CDR3. TCRdb re-called the multiplex PCR reads through MiXCR, storing one row per CDR3 protein. Here the sample spans about 300,000 distinct CDR3 sequences, 13% being singletons.

Sequences were obtained from blood. The chain uses TRBV7-2 and TRBJ2-1; 7 bases map to TRBD2. The sequence derives from a woman aged 30 to 39 with Graves' hyperthyroidism that later progressed to Graves' ophthalmopathy. CDR3 bases: TGTGCCAGCAGCTTAGTTGGACTAGTTGACAATGAGCAGTTCTTC. Protein sequence: CASSLVGLVDNEQFF. Drawing the rest from reference TRBV7-2 and TRBJ2-1, the complete variable domain is GAGVSQSPSNKVTEKGKDVELRCDPISGHTALYWYRQSLGQGLEFLIYFQGNSAPDKSGLPSDRFSAERTGGSVSTLTIQRTQQEDSAVYLCASSLVGLVDNEQFFGPGTRLTVL.